This passage covers 14 T cell receptor beta chains from one sample sequenced in a study of OX40 agonist ivuxolimab in advanced cancers. Using immunoSEQ multiplex PCR, the repertoire was profiled, and TCRdb retains in-frame clones only, with some absent. Of some 77,000 clones in the sample, roughly 88% were seen once. The input for sequencing was CD4+ or CD8+ T cells sorted from blood, taken in a trial of the OX40 agonist ivuxolimab. All receptors come from an adult with an advanced solid tumor such as melanoma, head and neck, liver or kidney cancer.

The CDR3 bases are TGCAGCGTGGGGACAGGTGCCTCGGATTCACCCCTCCACTTT. This translates into CSVGTGASDSPLHF. The rearrangement uses TRBV29-1 and TRBJ1-6; 8 nucleotides agree with TRBD1. This CDR3 spans 14 amino acids. V was pared by 6 bases and J by 8 bases, with 9 bases of the junction left unmatched. CDR1 and CDR2 (germline): SQVTM, ANQGSEA.

Turning to this clone: Other DNA sequences in the same sample also yield this CDR3. The chain has TRBV18 and TRBJ2-7; D unresolved. Germline values: CDR1 KGHSH, CDR2 LQKENI. The CDR3 has 11 amino acids. V was cut by 3 bases and J by 4 bases, with 4 bases left in between. The CDR3 DNA follows: TGTGCCAGCTCACCTTTGTACGAGCAGTACTTC. Translation: CASSPLYEQYF.

The chain is built from TRBV7-2 and TRBJ2-3; D remains unclear. The CDR3 has 12 residues. V gave up 5 bases and J gave up 2 bases, with 5 bases separating them. CDR1 and CDR2 (germline): SGHTA, FQGNSA. The CDR3 here is CASSPDTDTQYF. CDR3 sequence (DNA): TGTGCCAGCAGCCCCGACACAGATACGCAGTATTTT.

CDR3 coding DNA: TGTGCCAGCAGTTTATCGACGCGGGTGAGGGAGTTCTTC. Protein: CASSLSTRVREFF. V usage is TRBV27 and J usage is TRBJ2-1; possible D gene TRBD2, 5 bases. Trimming took 0 bases from V and 14 from J, leaving 14 bases between them. The CDR3 totals 13 residues. The V gene's germline CDR1 is MNHEY and CDR2 SMNVEV (reference sequence).

V is TRBV10-3 and J is TRBJ2-2; 7 nucleotides agree with TRBD1. V lost 2 bases and J lost 4; bases outside the gene matches: 7. This CDR3 has 16 residues. Germline V CDR1 and CDR2: ENHRY, SYGVKD. CDR3 nucleotide sequence: TGTGCCATCAGTGAGACAGGGACAGACCCCACCGGGGAGCTGTTTTTT. The encoded protein is CAISETGTDPTGELFF.

This sequence joins TRBV9 and TRBJ1-2; D remains ambiguous. V was pared by 4 bases and J by 1 base, with 14 bases between. The length of the CDR3 is 15 residues. Germline V gene lookup returns CDR1 SGDLS and CDR2 YYNGEE. CDR3 DNA: TGTGCCAGCAGCCCGCTCTCGGAAGTTAACTATGGCTACACCTTC. This sequence encodes CASSPLSEVNYGYTF.

The V gene is TRBV5-1, the J gene TRBJ1-4, with D possibly being TRBD1 (5 bases). CDR1 is SGHRS, CDR2 YFSETQ, per germline. The CDR3 totals 15 residues. With 2 bases removed from V and 6 bases from J, the gap between germline ends came to 14 bases. Here the CDR3 reads CASSFGAGEDEKLFF. As DNA, the CDR3 is TGCGCCAGCAGCTTTGGGGCGGGAGAGGATGAAAAACTGTTTTTT.

The gene calls are TRBV19 and TRBJ1-4, with D unclear. The germline gives CDR1 LNHDA, CDR2 SQIVND (reference sequence). V was pared by 3 bases and J by 8 bases, with 10 bases between. This CDR3 contains 13 residues. The DNA of the CDR3 is TGTGCCAGTAGTATTAACCGTGGGGAAAAACTGTTTTTT. Translating gives CASSINRGEKLFF.

This chain links TRBV4-3 with TRBJ1-6, with D uncertain. Germline V gene lookup returns CDR1 LGHNA and CDR2 YSLEER. The CDR3 loop spans 14 amino acids. V shed 1 base and J shed 7 bases, with 8 bases lying between them. Here the CDR3 reads CASSQGGSNSPLHF. The DNA for the CDR3 is TGCGCCAGCAGCCAAGGCGGCAGCAATTCACCCCTCCACTTT.

This clone was observed a handful of times. The chain employs TRBV10-3 and TRBJ2-5, with TRBD2 matching 10 bases. This CDR3 comprises 15 residues. The trim removed 6 bases at V and 2 bases at J, leaving 6 bases unmatched. The germline V gene encodes CDR1 ENHRY and CDR2 SYGVKD. The CDR3 bases are TGTGCCATCAGCGCTCTAGCGGGGGCTCAAGAGACCCAGTACTTC. Translated, it gives CAISALAGAQETQYF.

The chain couples TRBV29-1 to TRBJ2-1; 7 nucleotides agree with TRBD2. CDR1 is SQVTM, CDR2 ANQGSEA, per germline. V was pared by 6 bases and J by 8 bases, with 19 bases of the junction left unmatched. The CDR3 runs 16 residues. CDR3 bases: TGCAGCGTGGGAGGGATTGGCGGTTCCTTCGGGGATGAGCAGTTCTTC. Translating it yields CSVGGIGGSFGDEQFF.

The chain recombines TRBV18 with TRBJ1-4, with 8 nucleotides matching TRBD1. This CDR3 is built from 15 residues. V was pared by 2 bases and J by 3 bases, with 2 bases of the junction left unmatched. CDR1 and CDR2 from the germline V gene are KGHSH and LQKENI. The CDR3 reads CASSPRQGPNEKLFF. The CDR3 DNA sequence: TGTGCCAGCTCACCAAGACAGGGGCCTAATGAAAAACTGTTTTTT.

The chain combines TRBV7-3 with TRBJ2-3, with 8 bases identical to TRBD2. Per the germline V gene, CDR1 is SGHTA and CDR2 is FQGTGA. V gave up 5 bases and J gave up 10 bases; unmatched junction bases: 8. The CDR3 contains 13 residues. The CDR3 protein is CASSPGGQGAQYF. The CDR3 bases are TGTGCCAGCAGCCCGGGAGGGCAGGGAGCGCAGTATTTT.

The rearrangement links TRBV21-1 to TRBJ1-1; the table's D call TRBD1 went unverified against the DNA. TRBV21-1 is tagged as a pseudogene. This CDR3 spans 19 amino acids. The CDR3 loop is CASSKVVRGRDPRFTEAFF. In DNA form, the CDR3 reads TGTGCCAGCAGCAAAGTAGTAAGGGGCCGAGACCCTCGGTTCACTGAAGCTTTCTTT.